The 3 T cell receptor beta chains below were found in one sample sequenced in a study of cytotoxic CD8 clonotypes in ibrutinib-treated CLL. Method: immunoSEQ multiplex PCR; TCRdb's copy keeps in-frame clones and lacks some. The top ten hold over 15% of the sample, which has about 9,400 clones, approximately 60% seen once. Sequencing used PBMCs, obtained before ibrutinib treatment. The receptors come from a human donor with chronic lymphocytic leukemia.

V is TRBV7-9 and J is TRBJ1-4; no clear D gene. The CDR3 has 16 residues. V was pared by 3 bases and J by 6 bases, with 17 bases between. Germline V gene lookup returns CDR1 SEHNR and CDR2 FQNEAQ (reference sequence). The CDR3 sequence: CASSFPSVGLDEKLFF. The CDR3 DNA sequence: TGTGCCAGCAGCTTCCCGAGTGTGGGATTAGATGAAAAACTGTTTTTT. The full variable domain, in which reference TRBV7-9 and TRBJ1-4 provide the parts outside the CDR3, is DTGVSQNPRHKITKRGQNVTFRCDPISEHNRLYWYRQTLGQGPEFLTYFQNEAQLEKSRLLSDRFSAERPKGSFSTLEIQRTEQGDSAMYLCASSFPSVGLDEKLFFGSGTQLSVL.

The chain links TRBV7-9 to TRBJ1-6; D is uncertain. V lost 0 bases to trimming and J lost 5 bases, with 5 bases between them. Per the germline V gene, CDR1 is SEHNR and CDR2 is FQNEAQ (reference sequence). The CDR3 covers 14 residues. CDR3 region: CASSLAGDNSPLHF. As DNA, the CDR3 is TGTGCCAGCAGCTTAGCCGGAGATAATTCACCCCTCCACTTT.

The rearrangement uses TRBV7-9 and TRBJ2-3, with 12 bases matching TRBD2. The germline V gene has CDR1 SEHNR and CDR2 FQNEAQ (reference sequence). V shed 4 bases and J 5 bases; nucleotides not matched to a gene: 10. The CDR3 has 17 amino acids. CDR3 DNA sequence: TGTGCCAGCAGCTCAATAGGCGGACTAGCGGGAAGAGATACGCAGTATTTT. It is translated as CASSSIGGLAGRDTQYF.